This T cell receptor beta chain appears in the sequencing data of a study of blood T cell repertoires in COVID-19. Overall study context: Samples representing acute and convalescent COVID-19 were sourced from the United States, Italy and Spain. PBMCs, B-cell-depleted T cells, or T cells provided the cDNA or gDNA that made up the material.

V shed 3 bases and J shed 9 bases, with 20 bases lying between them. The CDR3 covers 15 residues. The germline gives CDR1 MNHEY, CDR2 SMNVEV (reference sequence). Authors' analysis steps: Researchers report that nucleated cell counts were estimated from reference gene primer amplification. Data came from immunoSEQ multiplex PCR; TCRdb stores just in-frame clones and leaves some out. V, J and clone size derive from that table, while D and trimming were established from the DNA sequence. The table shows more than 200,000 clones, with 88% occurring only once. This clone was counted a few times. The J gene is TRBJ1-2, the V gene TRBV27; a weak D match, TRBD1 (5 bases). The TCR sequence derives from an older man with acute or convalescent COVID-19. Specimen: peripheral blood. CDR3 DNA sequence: TGTGCCAGCAGTTTCGCGGCCACGGGGGGAAGTCGCTACACCTTC. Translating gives CASSFAATGGSRYTF.